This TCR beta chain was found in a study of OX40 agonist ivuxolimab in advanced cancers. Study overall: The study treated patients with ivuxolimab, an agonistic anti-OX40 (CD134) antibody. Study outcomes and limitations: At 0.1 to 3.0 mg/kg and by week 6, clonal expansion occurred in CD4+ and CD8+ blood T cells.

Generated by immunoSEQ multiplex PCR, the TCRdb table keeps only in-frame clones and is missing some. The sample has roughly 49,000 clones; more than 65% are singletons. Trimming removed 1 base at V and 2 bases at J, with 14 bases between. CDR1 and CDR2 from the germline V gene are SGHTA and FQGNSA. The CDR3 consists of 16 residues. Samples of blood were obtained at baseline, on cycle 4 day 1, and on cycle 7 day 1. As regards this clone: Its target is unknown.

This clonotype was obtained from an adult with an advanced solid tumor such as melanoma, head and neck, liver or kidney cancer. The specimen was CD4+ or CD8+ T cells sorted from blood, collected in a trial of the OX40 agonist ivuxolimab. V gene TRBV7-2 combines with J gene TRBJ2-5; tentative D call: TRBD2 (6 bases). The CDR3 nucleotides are TGTGCCAGCAGCTTAGTGGGGGGAGCCCCACAAGAGACCCAGTACTTC. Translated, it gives CASSLVGGAPQETQYF.